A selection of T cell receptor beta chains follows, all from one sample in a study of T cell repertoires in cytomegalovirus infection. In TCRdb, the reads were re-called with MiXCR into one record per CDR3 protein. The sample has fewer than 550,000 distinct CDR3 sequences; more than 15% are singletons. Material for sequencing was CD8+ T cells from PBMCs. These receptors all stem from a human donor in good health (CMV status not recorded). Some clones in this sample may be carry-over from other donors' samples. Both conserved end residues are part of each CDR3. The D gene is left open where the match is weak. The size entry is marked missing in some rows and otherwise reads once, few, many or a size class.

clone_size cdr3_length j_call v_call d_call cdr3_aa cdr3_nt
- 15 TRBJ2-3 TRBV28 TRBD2 CASSFLTSGSDTQYF TGTGCCAGCAGTTTCTTGACTAGCGGATCAGATACGCAGTATTTT
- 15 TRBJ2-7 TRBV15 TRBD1 CATSRGRRQGYEQYF TGTGCCACCAGCAGGGGCCGAAGACAGGGCTACGAGCAGTACTTC
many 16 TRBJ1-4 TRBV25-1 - CASSNGSGDAHEKLFF TGTGCCAGCAGTAACGGATCAGGCGATGCCCATGAAAAACTGTTTTTT
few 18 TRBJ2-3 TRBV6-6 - CASSPRGETEIWTDTQYF TGTGCCAGCAGCCCGAGGGGGGAGACGGAGATCTGGACAGATACGCAGTATTTT
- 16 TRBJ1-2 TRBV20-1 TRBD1 CSARDRTGALSYGYTF TGCAGTGCTAGAGACAGGACAGGTGCTCTTTCCTATGGCTACACCTTC
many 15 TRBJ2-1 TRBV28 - CASGLLYSSYNEQFF TGTGCCAGCGGGCTGCTGTACTCCTCCTACAATGAGCAGTTCTTC
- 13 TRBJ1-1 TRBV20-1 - CSARDGAGTEAFF TGCAGTGCTAGAGACGGGGCCGGCACTGAAGCTTTCTTT
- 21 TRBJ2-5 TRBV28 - CASSPLIQLSLNLTFQETQYF TGTGCCAGCAGTCCCCTTATCCAGTTGTCCCTTAATCTTACTTTCCAAGAGACCCAGTACTTC
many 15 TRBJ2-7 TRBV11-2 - CASSTRGPNDYEQYF TGTGCCAGCAGCACAAGAGGGCCGAATGACTACGAGCAGTACTTC
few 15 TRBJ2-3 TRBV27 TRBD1 CASSLAGGDADTQYF TGTGCCAGCAGTTTGGCAGGGGGCGATGCAGATACGCAGTATTTT
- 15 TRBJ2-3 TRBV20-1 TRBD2 CSARDNLAGTDTQYF TGCAGTGCTAGAGATAACCTAGCGGGAACAGATACGCAGTATTTT
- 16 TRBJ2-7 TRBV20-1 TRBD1 CSAREPDRGLSYEQYF TGCAGTGCTAGAGAACCCGACAGGGGGCTCTCCTACGAGCAGTACTTC
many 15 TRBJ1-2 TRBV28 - CASSFVGERLDGYTF TGTGCCAGCAGTTTCGTGGGCGAGCGGCTCGATGGCTACACCTTC
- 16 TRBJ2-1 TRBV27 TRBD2 CASRRLTSGTNNEQFF TGTGCCAGCAGAAGACTGACTAGCGGGACTAACAATGAGCAGTTCTTC
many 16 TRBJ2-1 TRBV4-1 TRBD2 CASSQKTAGGNNEQFF TGCGCCAGCAGCCAAAAAACAGCGGGGGGGAACAATGAGCAGTTCTTC
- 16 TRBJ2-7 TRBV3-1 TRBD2 CASSPGLAGSVYEQYF TGTGCCAGCAGCCCCGGACTAGCGGGATCCGTCTACGAGCAGTACTTC
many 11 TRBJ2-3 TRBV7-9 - CASGPPQGQYF TGTGCCAGCGGCCCCCCTCAAGGGCAGTATTTT
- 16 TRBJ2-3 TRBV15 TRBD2 CATSLGPAGGTDTQYF TGTGCCACCAGCTTGGGGCCGGCGGGGGGCACAGATACGCAGTATTTT
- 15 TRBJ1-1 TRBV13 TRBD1 CASSFYLGTGTEAFF TGTGCCAGCAGCTTCTACTTAGGGACAGGCACTGAAGCTTTCTTT
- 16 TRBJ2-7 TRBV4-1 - CASSQDPGLNSYEQYF TGCGCCAGCAGCCAAGATCCGGGCCTCAATTCCTACGAGCAGTACTTC
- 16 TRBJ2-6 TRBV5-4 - CASSRTWEPGANVLTF TGTGCCAGCAGCCGTACATGGGAGCCTGGGGCCAACGTCCTGACTTTC
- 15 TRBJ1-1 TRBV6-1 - CASSETGLPGTEAFF TGTGCCAGCAGTGAAACAGGGCTCCCCGGCACTGAAGCTTTCTTT
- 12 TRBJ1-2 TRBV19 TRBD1 CASLQGVYGYTF TGTGCCAGCCTACAGGGGGTTTATGGCTACACCTTC
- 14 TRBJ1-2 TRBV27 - CASRSGTKGYGYTF TGTGCCAGCAGATCTGGGACCAAGGGGTATGGCTACACCTTC
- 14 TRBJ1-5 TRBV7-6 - CASSSGSGNQPQVF TGTGCCAGCAGCTCCGGAAGTGGGAATCAGCCCCAGGTTTTT
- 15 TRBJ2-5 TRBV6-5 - CASKLPRDGQETQYF TGTGCCAGCAAATTACCCCGGGACGGCCAAGAGACCCAGTACTTC
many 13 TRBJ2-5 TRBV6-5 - CASSYGGQETQYF TGTGCCAGCAGTTACGGCGGGCAAGAGACCCAGTACTTC
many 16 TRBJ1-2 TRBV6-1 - CASSETVTGLPGGYTF TGTGCCAGCAGTGAAACCGTGACGGGGCTCCCGGGCGGCTACACCTTC
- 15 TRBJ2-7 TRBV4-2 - CASSPFSTSSYEQYF TGTGCCAGCAGCCCTTTCTCGACTAGCTCCTACGAGCAGTACTTC
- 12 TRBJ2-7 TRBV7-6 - CASSTERSEQYF TGTGCCAGCAGCACAGAGAGAAGCGAGCAGTACTTC
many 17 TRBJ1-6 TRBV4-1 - CASSRTDRPRTDSPLHF TGCGCCAGCAGCCGCACGGACCGTCCACGTACGGATTCACCCCTCCACTTT
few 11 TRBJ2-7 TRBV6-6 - CASRAPYEQYF TGTGCCAGCAGGGCCCCCTACGAGCAGTACTTC
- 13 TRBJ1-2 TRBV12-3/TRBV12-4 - CATLRGGIGGYTF TGTGCCACCCTCCGGGGAGGGATCGGTGGCTACACCTTC
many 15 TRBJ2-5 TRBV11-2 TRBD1 CASSAPQGAGETQYF TGTGCCAGCAGCGCTCCACAGGGGGCAGGAGAGACCCAGTACTTC
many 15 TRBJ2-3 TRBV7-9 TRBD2 CASSPRTSRGDTQYF TGTGCCAGCAGCCCTCGGACTAGCAGAGGAGATACGCAGTATTTT
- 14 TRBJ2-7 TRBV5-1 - CASSLGRNSYEQYF TGCGCCAGCAGCTTGGGCCGGAATTCCTACGAGCAGTACTTC
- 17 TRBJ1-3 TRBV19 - CASSLAPGNPSGNTIYF TGTGCCAGTAGTCTCGCTCCCGGGAACCCCTCTGGAAACACCATATATTTT
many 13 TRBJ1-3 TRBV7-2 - CASSLDRRNTIYF TGTGCCAGCAGCTTGGACAGAAGAAACACCATATATTTT
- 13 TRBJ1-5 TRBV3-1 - CASSDSVGQPQHF TGTGCCAGCAGTGACAGCGTTGGTCAGCCCCAGCATTTT
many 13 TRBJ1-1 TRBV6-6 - CASSYMGKTEAFF TGTGCCAGCAGTTATATGGGGAAAACTGAAGCTTTCTTT
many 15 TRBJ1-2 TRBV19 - CASSPREGNPYGYTF TGTGCCAGTAGTCCTCGGGAAGGGAACCCCTATGGCTACACCTTC
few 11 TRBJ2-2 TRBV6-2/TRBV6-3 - CASRLSGELFF TGTGCCAGCAGGCTTTCCGGGGAGCTGTTTTTT
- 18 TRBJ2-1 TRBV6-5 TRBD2 CASSYRLAGGPHDNEQFF TGTGCCAGCAGTTACCGACTAGCGGGAGGGCCTCACGACAATGAGCAGTTCTTC
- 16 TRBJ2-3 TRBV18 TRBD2 CTSSPGLAGVDDTQYF TGTACCAGCTCACCAGGACTAGCGGGGGTGGACGATACGCAGTATTTT
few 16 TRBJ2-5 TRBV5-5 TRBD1 CASSFRGPGRQETQYF TGTGCCAGCAGCTTCAGGGGGCCGGGGAGGCAAGAGACCCAGTACTTC
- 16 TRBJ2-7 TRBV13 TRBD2 CASSPTSGGASYEQYF TGTGCCAGCAGCCCGACTAGCGGGGGCGCTTCCTACGAGCAGTACTTC